The clone carrying this T cell receptor beta chain has only a few counts. The data originate from a study of beta chain features in type 1 diabetes. Across the study: Cell yields, gender and age were similar in healthy donors and patients. Examination spanned approximately 110 million sorted cells from all samples.

The isolated RNA, all of it, was reverse transcribed, so expressed TCRB transcripts were what got sequenced. Regulatory, naive and central memory T cell samples averaged about 3.57 million reads. The assay was immunoSEQ multiplex PCR, and TCRdb's table has in-frame clones only and misses some. The table has more than 150,000 clones, about 13% seen once. V was shortened by 3 bases and J by 5 bases, with 12 bases between the two germline ends. The CDR3 runs 13 residues. Germline V gives CDR1 SQVTM, CDR2 ANQGSEA. What was sequenced was central memory CD4+ T cells from blood. The chain recombines TRBV29-1 with TRBJ2-3, with a possible D match to TRBD2 (5 bases). This TCR was sampled from a woman between 18 and 29 years old in good health. CDR3 loop: CSVDPGKVDTQYF. DNA of the CDR3: TGCAGCGTTGACCCCGGGAAGGTAGATACGCAGTATTTT.